What follows is one T cell receptor beta chain and its context. Its antigen is not identified. In germline, CDR1 is MNHNS, CDR2 SASEGT. V dropped 5 bases and J dropped 6; count of bases not matched to a gene: 9. This CDR3 comprises 14 residues. This specimen comes from a study of T cells in localized non-small cell lung cancer. Findings and caveats of the study: In adjacent lung appeared a median around 55 of the top 100 tumor clones. Density of T cells in blood, when higher, went with longer overall survival.

TCRdb keeps only in-frame clones here, not all; method: immunoSEQ multiplex PCR. The sample carries tens of thousands of clones, approximately 83% recorded once. Sequenced material: PBMCs, taken before any cancer treatment. This receptor was identified in a man aged 35 to 70 with stage II lung adenocarcinoma. The chain recombines TRBV6-1 with TRBJ2-7, with TRBD1 matching over 8 bases. The CDR3 sequence: CASSYLQGAGEQYF. CDR3 in DNA: TGTGCCAGCAGTTATCTGCAGGGGGCGGGCGAGCAGTACTTC.